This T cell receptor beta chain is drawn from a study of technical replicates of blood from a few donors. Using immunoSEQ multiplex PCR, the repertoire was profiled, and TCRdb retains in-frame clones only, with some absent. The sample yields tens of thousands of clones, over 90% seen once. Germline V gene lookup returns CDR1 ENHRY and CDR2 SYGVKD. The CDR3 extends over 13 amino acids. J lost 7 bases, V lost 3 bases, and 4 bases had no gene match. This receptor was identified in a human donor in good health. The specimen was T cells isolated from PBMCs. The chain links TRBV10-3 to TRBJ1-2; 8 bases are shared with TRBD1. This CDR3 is CAISDWDRFGYTF. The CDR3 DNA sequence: TGTGCCATCAGTGACTGGGACAGGTTTGGCTACACCTTC.